This T cell receptor (beta chain) stems from a study of T-cell reconstitution after alpha-beta-depleted transplantation in children. A remark on this clonotype: Its target is unknown.

With 0 bases removed from V and 6 bases from J, the gap between germline ends came to 15 bases. CDR1 and CDR2 from the germline V gene are SGHRS and YFSETQ. This CDR3 region has 16 residues. TCRbeta library construction was performed incorporating unique molecular identifiers. A single record per CDR3 protein comes from TCRdb applying MiXCR to the PCR reads. The sample shows approximately 500,000 distinct CDR3 sequences, 10% to 13% of them seen only once. Study conclusions and caveats: It was reported that alpha-beta T cells came from several hundred expanded graft clones (about two months after transplant). Newly produced T cells mostly provided counts and TCRbeta diversity after one year, as hyperexpanded clones declined.

The genes are TRBV5-1 and TRBJ2-2; TRBD1 might be the D (5 bases). The sequence derives from a child aged 2 to 9 with inherited bone marrow failure, due to receive a stem cell transplant. This specimen consisted of PBMCs, obtained before TCRalphabeta/CD19-depleted stem cell transplant. In DNA form, the CDR3 reads TGCGCCAGCAGCTTGGCCTTCGGCAGGGCAGCCGGGGAGCTGTTTTTT. This gives the protein CASSLAFGRAAGELFF.